This T cell receptor beta chain was captured in a study of cytomegalovirus exposure and HLA in healthy donors. Overall study: About 80 million unique TCRs from HLA-typed donors made up an early data release.

V lost 2 bases and J lost 4; bases outside the gene matches: 12. The CDR3 sequence is 17 residues long. Germline V gene data show CDR1 as MGHRA and CDR2 as YSYEKL. All donors participated as healthy donors of bone marrow. Notes on this clone: What it binds is not known.

Amplification used 60 Vbeta primers and 13 Jbeta primers. Profiling relied on immunoSEQ multiplex PCR, and the TCRdb table lists in-frame clones only, not all of them. In the table there are roughly 120,000 clones, about three quarters of which are singletons. Study-level points and caveats: Whilst most TCR sequences proved rare, a subset of public TCRs occurred across many donors. Analyzed later, most CMV-associated TCR beta chains appeared HLA-restricted.

Specimen: PBMCs. V usage is TRBV4-1 and J usage is TRBJ2-7, with 9 bases fitting TRBD1. The clonotype was recovered from a human donor in good health. The CDR3 is CASSQRYPGQGAYEQYF. CDR3 coding DNA: TGCGCCAGCAGCCAACGATACCCGGGACAGGGTGCATACGAGCAGTACTTC.